This T cell receptor beta chain was sequenced during a study of T cells after yellow fever vaccination. Study-wide background: Some fractions had low cell numbers, and these were prepared with SMART-Seq v4 Ultra Low Input. Study-level results: Most primary-vaccination clones reappeared after the booster (approximately 95% CD4, around 88% CD8). Peaking faster, on day 5 versus 15, the secondary response was nonetheless weaker.

As concerns this clonotype: Its specificity is unknown.

TCR cDNA, made by 5'RACE template switching, carried an added universal primer site and UMIs. MiXCR, applied by TCRdb to the 5' RACE reads, yields one record per CDR3 protein. The sample has some 350,000 distinct CDR3 sequences, more than 9% seen once; the top ten hold less than 20%. The sequenced sample was PBMCs, obtained on the day of the first yellow fever vaccination. The clonotype comes from a man between 18 and 35 years old who received the YFV17D yellow fever vaccine.

The chain's CDR3 is CSVWKGGDYGYTF. The CDR3 nucleotides read TGCAGCGTTTGGAAGGGTGGGGACTATGGCTACACCTTC. The chain is built from TRBV29-1 and TRBJ1-2; D ambiguous. Trimming removed 5 bases at V and 3 bases at J, with 13 bases between. The CDR3 extends over 13 amino acids. Germline V gene sequence: CDR1 SQVTM, CDR2 ANQGSEA.